This TCR beta chain was sequenced for a study of blood T cell repertoires in COVID-19. About the study: Acute-phase and convalescent COVID-19 samples originated in the United States, Italy and Spain. PBMCs, B-cell-depleted T cells, or T cells provided the cDNA or gDNA that made up the material.

This CDR3 region has 13 residues. From germline, CDR1 is SGHRS and CDR2 YFSETQ. The junction had 4 bases not matched to a gene; V was cut back by 4 bases and J by 6 bases. Measured with immunoSEQ multiplex PCR; TCRdb has only the in-frame clones, and not every one. The data hold approximately 200,000 clones, with more than 65% observed a single time. Those enrolled, adults aged roughly 18 to 90 years, came from about two dozen US areas. Recovery meant two consecutive negative NP/OP PCR tests, professional clearance, or resolved symptoms. The specimen was PBMCs or T cells enriched from blood (not recorded which). This TCR came from a man in his forties who had recovered from COVID-19. The rearrangement joins TRBV5-1 to TRBJ1-2; 9 bases match TRBD1. CDR3 sequence (DNA): TGCGCCAGCAGCCCAAGACAGGGGGATGGCTACACCTTC. This translates into CASSPRQGDGYTF.